The 21 T cell receptor beta chains presented below share a single source sample, sequenced in a study of beta chain features in type 1 diabetes. The authors reverse transcribed all of the isolated RNA, so sequencing captured expressed TCRB transcripts. TCRdb's table, derived via immunoSEQ multiplex PCR, lists solely in-frame clones and lacks some. The data contain around 240,000 clones, about 9.3% of them singletons. Material: naive CD4+ T cells from blood. These receptors all stem from a woman in her late teens or twenties in good health.

The CDR3 nucleotides are TGCGCCAGCAGCCAAGAGGCCGGGACAGGGACCCCCTACGAGCAGTACTTC. Protein sequence: CASSQEAGTGTPYEQYF. V is TRBV4-1 and J is TRBJ2-7; 9 nucleotides align to TRBD1. The CDR3 length is 17 residues. Trimming cost V 0 bases and J 2 bases; bases outside gene matches: 8. Germline assignment: CDR1 MGHRA and CDR2 YSYEKL.

The CDR3 coding sequence is TGTGCCAGCAGTGACCGACTGACCTCTAGCACAGATACGCAGTATTTT. Translating it yields CASSDRLTSSTDTQYF. The chain uses TRBV25-1 and TRBJ2-3; D is ambiguous. Trimming shortened V by 3 bases and J by 0 bases, and 13 bases separated the two germline ends. The CDR3 sequence is 16 residues long. Germline V gene sequence: CDR1 MGHDK, CDR2 SYGVNS.

This clone has a handful of counts. The chain recombines TRBV27 with TRBJ1-1; D is ambiguous. This CDR3 comprises 13 residues. Germline V gives CDR1 MNHEY, CDR2 SMNVEV (reference sequence). Trimming took 7 bases from V and 4 from J, leaving 13 bases between them. The CDR3 DNA is TGTGCCAGCACCATCTGGGGAGGCACTGAAGCTTTCTTT. Translation gives CASTIWGGTEAFF.

This clone turned up a few times. The CDR3 is CSVIPFTGTYEQYF. Written as DNA, the CDR3 is TGCAGCGTCATACCATTTACAGGTACCTACGAGCAGTACTTC. The chain joins TRBV29-1 to TRBJ2-7; a weak D match, TRBD1 (5 bases). Trimming removed 6 bases from V and 2 bases from J, with 17 bases in between. Germline CDR1 reads SQVTM; CDR2 reads ANQGSEA. The CDR3 length is 14 residues.

This chain joins TRBV5-4 and TRBJ2-3, with a weak D call TRBD2 (6 bases). The germline V and J ends were trimmed by 4 bases and 3 bases, with 12 bases remaining between them. The germline CDR1 and CDR2 sequences are SGHNT and YYREEE (reference sequence). The CDR3 has 14 residues. The DNA for the CDR3 is TGTGCCAGCAGCCCGGCGGGGCAGACAGATACGCAGTATTTT. This codes for CASSPAGQTDTQYF. The variable domain in full, with the rest retrieved from reference TRBV5-4 and TRBJ2-3, is ETGVTQSPTHLIKTRGQQVTLRCSSQSGHNTVSWYQQALGQGPQFIFQYYREEENGRGNFPPRFSGLQFPNYSSELNVNALELDDSALYLCASSPAGQTDTQYFGPGTRLTVL.

This clone was seen only a few times. This chain connects TRBV18 to TRBJ1-2, with D uncertain. The V end lost 3 bases, the J end lost 8 bases, and 19 bases lay between the germline ends. Germline V gene lookup returns CDR1 KGHSH and CDR2 LQKENI. The CDR3 totals 15 residues. The CDR3 region has the DNA TGTGCCAGCTCACCTGAGGCCTATGCTACTCGGGGCTACACCTTC. It yields the protein CASSPEAYATRGYTF.

This clone was counted between two and nine times. This chain connects TRBV6-5 to TRBJ1-2; 7 nucleotides align to TRBD1. The CDR3 loop spans 15 amino acids. Germline V lookup: CDR1 MNHEY, CDR2 SVGAGI. V was clipped by 5 bases and J by 4 bases; unmatched bases: 10. CDR3 sequence (DNA): TGTGCCAGCAGTCCCGACAGGGCACGGGTCTATGGCTACACCTTC. It yields the protein CASSPDRARVYGYTF.

As for this clone: The identical CDR3 is also encoded by other nucleotide sequences in the sample. The V and J genes are TRBV30 and TRBJ2-5, with TRBD2 matching over 7 bases. J gave up 0 bases and V 0 bases, and 7 bases lay outside the gene matches. Per germline, CDR1 GTSNPN and CDR2 SVGIG (reference sequence). The CDR3 covers 16 residues. The CDR3 region has the DNA TGTGCCTGGAGTGTAGGTCTCGCGGGGGACCAAGAGACCCAGTACTTC. Translating it yields CAWSVGLAGDQETQYF. Filled out from reference TRBV30 and TRBJ2-5, the complete variable domain reads SQTIHQWPATLVQPVGSPLSLECTVEGTSNPNLYWYRQAAGRGLQLLFYSVGIGQISSEVPQNLSASRPQDRQFILSSKKLLLSDSGFYLCAWSVGLAGDQETQYFGPGTRLLVL.

This clone showed up just a few times. The chain carries TRBV27 and TRBJ1-3, with 10 bases identical to TRBD1. CDR1 and CDR2 from the germline V gene are MNHEY and SMNVEV (reference sequence). This CDR3 is built from 16 residues. V lost 4 bases to trimming and J lost 8 bases; unmatched junction nucleotides: 11. The CDR3 nucleotides are TGTGCCAGCAGTTCCCGACAGGGGGCGCGTCCATACACCATATATTTT. It is translated as CASSSRQGARPYTIYF.

This clone has only a few counts. The chain links TRBV27 to TRBJ2-5; D perhaps matches TRBD1 (6 bases). Trimming removed 5 bases at V and 6 bases at J, with 16 bases between. The CDR3 totals 14 residues. Per the germline V gene, CDR1 is MNHEY and CDR2 is SMNVEV (reference sequence). The CDR3 loop is CASSPGTPVKTQYF. CDR3 in DNA: TGTGCCAGCAGTCCAGGGACACCGGTAAAGACCCAGTACTTC.

This clone was seen only a few times. The V and J genes are TRBV5-1 and TRBJ1-2, with TRBD1 matching 8 bases. Trimming at V came to 3 bases and at J to 4 bases, leaving 8 bases not matched to a gene. This CDR3 is built from 15 residues. CDR1 and CDR2 from the germline V gene are SGHRS and YFSETQ. The CDR3 region has the DNA TGCGCCAGCAGCTCCGGACAGGGATATAGCTATGGCTACACCTTC. Protein: CASSSGQGYSYGYTF.

This clone has only a few counts. The chain has TRBV10-2 and TRBJ2-2, with a weak D call TRBD1 (6 bases). In germline, CDR1 is WSHSY, CDR2 SAAADI. V lost 9 bases to trimming and J lost 1 base, with 9 bases between them. This CDR3 is 13 amino acids long. Here the CDR3 reads CASGTLNTGELFF. The CDR3 bases are TGCGCCAGTGGGACACTGAACACCGGGGAGCTGTTTTTT.

This clone was seen more than once but under ten times. The chain carries TRBV5-8 and TRBJ1-2, with D unresolved. Germline CDR1 SGHTS, CDR2 YDEGEE. CDR3 length: 14 residues. V lost 0 bases, J lost 4 bases, and 10 bases lay in between. The CDR3 sequence is CASSLAGGSYGYTF. The CDR3 coding sequence is TGTGCCAGCAGCTTGGCGGGAGGGTCCTATGGCTACACCTTC.

This clone was counted a few times. V usage is TRBV11-2 and J usage is TRBJ2-3, with TRBD2 identical over 8 bases. Germline assignment: CDR1 SGHAT and CDR2 FQNNGV. This CDR3 is 15 amino acids long. Trimming removed 5 bases from V and 4 bases from J; junction bases left unmatched: 8. The CDR3 protein is CASSPPGLGSDTQYF. In DNA form, the CDR3 reads TGTGCCAGCAGCCCTCCGGGACTAGGGTCAGATACGCAGTATTTT.

This clone was picked up a small number of times. The genes are TRBV27 and TRBJ2-3, with TRBD1 as a possible D gene (6 bases). Germline loops: CDR1 MNHEY, CDR2 SMNVEV (reference sequence). The CDR3 contains 16 residues. V lost 4 bases and J lost 3, with 17 bases in between. For the CDR3, the DNA is TGTGCCAGCAGTTCCTATCAACCTACAGGGACAGATACGCAGTATTTT. Translating it yields CASSSYQPTGTDTQYF.

This rearrangement joins TRBV4-2 to TRBJ2-2; TRBD2 agrees at 9 bases. J was trimmed by 3 bases and V by 0 bases; bases with no gene match: 5. Germline CDR1 reads LGHNA; CDR2 reads YNFKEQ. The CDR3 totals 17 residues. This chain's CDR3 is CASSQEVVAGDTGELFF. The CDR3 bases are TGTGCCAGCAGCCAAGAAGTCGTAGCGGGAGACACCGGGGAGCTGTTTTTT.

The CDR3: CASSLAGGHADTQYF. The DNA of the CDR3 is TGCGCCAGCAGCTTGGCCGGGGGGCACGCAGATACGCAGTATTTT. The rearrangement uses TRBV5-1 and TRBJ2-3, with D perhaps matching TRBD2 (7 bases). V gave up 0 bases and J gave up 4 bases, with 12 bases separating them. This CDR3 comprises 15 residues. Germline V gene data show CDR1 as SGHRS and CDR2 as YFSETQ.

This clone came up a few times. At the DNA level, this CDR3 is encoded by other sequences in the same sample as well. This chain uses TRBV27 with TRBJ2-7; a possible D gene is TRBD1 (6 bases). Trimming removed 3 bases at V and 6 bases at J, with 9 bases between. The V gene's germline CDR1 is MNHEY and CDR2 SMNVEV (reference sequence). The CDR3 is made up of 12 amino acids. DNA for the CDR3: TGTGCCAGCAGTTTTCGAGGGGGCGAGCAGTACTTC. The encoded protein is CASSFRGGEQYF.

This rearrangement joins TRBV2 to TRBJ1-4, with TRBD1 matching 8 bases. V shed 4 bases, J shed 7 bases, and the junction held 8 bases outside the gene matches. The germline gives CDR1 SNHLY, CDR2 FYNNEI. The CDR3 is 15 amino acids. CDR3 sequence reads: CASSATTGAREKLFF. The DNA of the CDR3 is TGTGCCAGCAGTGCAACGACAGGGGCGCGTGAAAAACTGTTTTTT.

The J gene is TRBJ2-7, the V gene TRBV7-3, with a tentative D call TRBD2 (5 bases). The ends were cut back, 1 base at V and 1 base at J, with 11 bases in the middle. CDR1 and CDR2 from the germline V gene are SGHTA and FQGTGA. The CDR3 has 15 residues. CDR3 residues: CASSLRAGGSYEQYF. CDR3 nucleotide sequence: TGTGCCAGCAGCTTAAGGGCAGGAGGTTCCTACGAGCAGTACTTC.

This clone was seen more than once but under ten times. The chain uses TRBV7-9 and TRBJ1-4; 9 bases fit TRBD1. Germline CDR1 reads SEHNR; CDR2 reads FQNEAQ (reference sequence). Trimming took 4 bases from V and 4 from J; bases not matched to a gene: 4. The CDR3 length is 15 residues. The CDR3 protein is CASSWDRVYNEKLFF. The CDR3 DNA is TGTGCCAGCAGCTGGGACAGGGTGTATAATGAAAAACTGTTTTTT.